This TCR beta chain was captured by sequencing in a study of blood T cell repertoires in COVID-19. The wider study: COVID-19 samples collected from the United States, Italy and Spain covered acute and convalescent phases. PBMCs, B-cell-depleted T cells, or T cells provided the cDNA or gDNA that made up the material.

Original methodology: Quantification of nucleated cells was approximated via reference gene primer amplification. Here immunoSEQ multiplex PCR was the method, and the copy in TCRdb shows in-frame clones only, minus some. V and J calls and clone size are copied from that table; D and trimming were computed from the DNA. The sample lists fewer than 85,000 clones; roughly three quarters were seen once. V dropped 6 bases and J dropped 4 bases, with 13 bases sitting between them. The germline CDR1 and CDR2 sequences are SNHLY and FYNNEI. CDR3 length: 14 amino acids. In Seattle, patients joined the study during active infection and were tracked longitudinally.

This clonotype originated in a man in his 70s with COVID-19, enrolled during active disease. Sequenced: peripheral blood. The chain has TRBV2 and TRBJ2-1; a weak D match, TRBD2 (6 bases). CDR3 DNA sequence: TGTGCCAGCAGACCGGGACTCGATTACAATGAGCAGTTCTTC. It encodes CASRPGLDYNEQFF.